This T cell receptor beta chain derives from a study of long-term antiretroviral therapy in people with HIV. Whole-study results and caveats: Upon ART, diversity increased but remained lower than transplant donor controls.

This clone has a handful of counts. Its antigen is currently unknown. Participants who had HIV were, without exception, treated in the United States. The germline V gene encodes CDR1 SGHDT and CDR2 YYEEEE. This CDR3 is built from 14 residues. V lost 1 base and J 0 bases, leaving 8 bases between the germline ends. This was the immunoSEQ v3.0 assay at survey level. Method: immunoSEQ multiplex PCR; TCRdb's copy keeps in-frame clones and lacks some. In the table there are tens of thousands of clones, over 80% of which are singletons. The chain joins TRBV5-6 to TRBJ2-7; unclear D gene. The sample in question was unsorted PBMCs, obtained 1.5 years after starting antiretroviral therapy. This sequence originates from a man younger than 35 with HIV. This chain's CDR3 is CASSLTAYSYEQYF. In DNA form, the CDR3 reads TGTGCCAGCAGCTTGACCGCATACTCCTACGAGCAGTACTTC.